Listed below are T cell receptor beta chains from one sample, sequenced in a study of T cells after yellow fever vaccination. MiXCR was run by TCRdb on the 5' RACE reads, yielding one entry per CDR3 protein. Here the sample spans 250,000 to 400,000 distinct CDR3 sequences, around 4.3% being singletons. This sample comprised PBMCs, obtained 15 days after the yellow fever booster vaccination. These receptors originate from a man aged 18 to 30 who received the YFV17D yellow fever vaccine. Each CDR3 is given with its conserved first and last residue. The D gene is left open where the match is weak. Clone size is shown for a subset of rows, as once, few, many or a class of expanded clone.

J gene	clone size	D gene	V gene	CDR3 protein	CDR3 DNA
TRBJ2-3	many	TRBD2	TRBV27	CASSLYRGGSTDTQYF	TGTGCCAGCAGTTTATATCGCGGGGGGAGCACAGATACGCAGTATTTT
TRBJ2-6	few	.	TRBV10-3	CASSSGRTLSGANVLTF	TGTGCGAGCAGTTCGGGCAGGACCCTTTCTGGGGCCAACGTCCTGACTTTC
TRBJ2-7	many	.	TRBV3-1	CASRPRDTEYEQYF	TGTGCCAGCAGACCTAGGGACACCGAATACGAGCAGTACTTC
TRBJ1-5	few	TRBD1	TRBV12-3/TRBV12-4	CASSLARGLRQPQHF	TGTGCCAGCAGTTTAGCGAGGGGGCTCAGGCAGCCCCAGCATTTT
TRBJ2-5	.	.	TRBV20-1	CSARDLQGGETQYF	TGCAGTGCTAGAGATCTTCAGGGAGGAGAGACCCAGTACTTC
TRBJ2-2	few	.	TRBV6-6	CASSSVGSGELFF	TGTGCCAGCAGTTCCGTGGGCTCCGGGGAGCTGTTTTTT
TRBJ2-5	many	TRBD2	TRBV11-2	CASSPGASGGIETQYF	TGTGCCAGCAGTCCTGGGGCTAGCGGGGGGATAGAGACCCAGTACTTC
TRBJ1-6	.	TRBD1	TRBV7-2	CASSPPGTGNNSPLHF	TGTGCCAGCAGCCCTCCCGGGACAGGGAATAATTCACCCCTCCACTTT
TRBJ1-5	.	.	TRBV12-3/TRBV12-4	CASRYNMGTQHF	TGTGCCAGCAGGTACAACATGGGGACCCAGCATTTT
TRBJ1-6	many	TRBD1	TRBV20-1	CSARELPGQGAQTYNSPLHF	TGCAGTGCTAGAGAGCTACCGGGACAGGGGGCGCAGACCTATAATTCACCCCTCCACTTT
TRBJ2-3	few	TRBD2	TRBV29-1	CSVAPTSGGEDTQYF	TGCAGCGTCGCTCCGACTAGCGGGGGGGAAGATACGCAGTATTTT